This T cell receptor beta chain was sequenced during a study of shared clonotypes between healthy human individuals. Whole-study context: Donors consisted of two women and a few men between 18 and 49.

Replicate PCRs for sorted subsets used around 200 ng DNA; this equaled tens of thousands of T cell genomes. The data were produced by immunoSEQ multiplex PCR, yet TCRdb's version contains in-frame clones alone and is incomplete. The sample consists of around 200,000 clones, 66% of them appearing once. A remark on this clone: Its antigen is not known. The identical CDR3 is also encoded by other nucleotide sequences in the sample.

General observations from the study: It was expected that sequencing depth would affect clonotype sharing among donors.

Material for sequencing was memory CD4+ T cells sorted from blood. Subset specified: CD45RA-negative fraction. The receptor was derived from a man under 40 in good health.

The CDR3 DNA reads TGCGCCAGCAGGGCAGGCGTCTACGAGCAGTACTTC. Amino acid sequence: CASRAGVYEQYF. The chain uses TRBV10-2 and TRBJ2-7; no definite D call. The CDR3 has 12 residues. From germline, CDR1 is WSHSY and CDR2 SAAADI. Trimming left V 6 bases short and J 3 bases short, with 9 bases between.